These T cell receptor beta chains were read from a single sample in a study of T cells in Graves' hyperthyroidism and ophthalmopathy. MiXCR was run by TCRdb on the multiplex PCR reads, yielding one entry per CDR3 protein. Of 600,000 to 700,000 distinct CDR3 sequences detected, roughly 15% appear once; the ten largest clones hold 4.3%. The sequenced material came from blood. The receptors come from a middle-aged woman with Graves' ophthalmopathy. The CDR3 runs from the conserved cysteine through the conserved F or W. The D gene is left open where the match is weak. Clone size appears in some rows only: once, few, many, or a class for an expanded clone.

d_gene,abundance,v_gene,j_gene,CDR3nt,CDR3aa
TRBD2,many,TRBV11-2,TRBJ2-7,TGTGCCAGCAGCGCTCTAGCGGGGCCGGGGTACGAGCAGTACTTC,CASSALAGPGYEQYF
TRBD1,many,TRBV27,TRBJ1-1,TGTGCCAGCAGTTCTTACCCCGACAGGGGGGCTGAAGCTTTCTTT,CASSSYPDRGAEAFF
-,-,TRBV4-1,TRBJ2-5,TGCGCCAGCAGCCAAGTCGTCTTCCTAGAGACCCAGTACTTC,CASSQVVFLETQYF
-,many,TRBV19,TRBJ1-2,TGTGCCACCGAGGAAGCTTATGGCTACACCTTC,CATEEAYGYTF
-,-,TRBV12-3/TRBV12-4,TRBJ1-5,TGTGCCAGCAGTTTAGCAGGGGAAGGGCAGCCCCAGCATTTT,CASSLAGEGQPQHF
-,few,TRBV7-2,TRBJ2-5,TGTGCCAGCAGCTTAGTTGGGGATTCGGCACGAGGGACCCAGTACTTC,CASSLVGDSARGTQYF
-,-,TRBV6-2/TRBV6-3,TRBJ1-2,TGTGCCAGCAGCCCGATTTACTATGGCTACACCTTC,CASSPIYYGYTF
-,many,TRBV28,TRBJ1-2,TGTGCCAGCAGTTTGGCAGGGCGGGAAAACTATGGCTACACCTTC,CASSLAGRENYGYTF
-,many,TRBV6-1,TRBJ1-2,TGTGCCAGCACCGTGTCGCGAGGCTATGGCTACACCTTC,CASTVSRGYGYTF
-,few,TRBV4-3,TRBJ1-2,TGCGCCAGCAGCCAAGATCGAGGACACCTTAACTATGGCTACACCTTC,CASSQDRGHLNYGYTF
-,-,TRBV15,TRBJ2-5,TGTGCCACCAGCACTTCCGGGTGGGAGACCCAGTACTTC,CATSTSGWETQYF
-,-,TRBV25-1,TRBJ2-2,TGTGCCAGTAGTGCAGATTGGAGGGAGCTGTTTTTT,CASSADWRELFF
-,many,TRBV6-2/TRBV6-3,TRBJ2-2,TGTGCCAGCGGGCTGACCCGGGACTCAAACACCGGGGAGCTGTTTTTT,CASGLTRDSNTGELFF
-,many,TRBV28,TRBJ1-1,TGTGCCAGCAGTTTGTCAGCTCCCACTGAAGCTTTCTTT,CASSLSAPTEAFF
-,-,TRBV6-1,TRBJ2-7,TGTGCCAGCAGCCCCCTCGGGGACGAGCAGTACTTC,CASSPLGDEQYF
-,-,TRBV2,TRBJ1-1,TGTGCCAGCGGGTCACCTAGCCTGAACACTGAAGCTTTCTTT,CASGSPSLNTEAFF
TRBD1,-,TRBV7-8,TRBJ2-5,TGTGCCAGCAGCATGGGGACAGGGACGGGGGAGACCCAGTACTTC,CASSMGTGTGETQYF
TRBD1,many,TRBV28,TRBJ2-7,TGTGCCAGCAGCCGCCCGGGACAGGATTACTACGAGCAGTACTTC,CASSRPGQDYYEQYF
TRBD1,many,TRBV6-1,TRBJ1-5,TGTGCCACCCTGCAGGGGGCCGGTCAGCCCCAGCATTTT,CATLQGAGQPQHF
-,many,TRBV27,TRBJ2-7,TGTGCCAGCAGTTTATCCTTAGACTCCTACGAGCAGTACTTC,CASSLSLDSYEQYF
-,many,TRBV28,TRBJ2-5,TGTGCCAGCACAAGGGACAACAAAGAGACCCAGTACTTC,CASTRDNKETQYF
-,-,TRBV28,TRBJ2-7,TGTGCCAGCAGTCCCGGGGGACGTTTCGAGCAGTACTTC,CASSPGGRFEQYF
-,many,TRBV28,TRBJ1-5,TGTGCCAGCACCGGGACCAGGGGTCAGCCCCAGCATTTT,CASTGTRGQPQHF
-,many,TRBV11-2,TRBJ2-7,TGTGCCAGCAGTACGAGCTGGGGTCTTGACGAGCAGTACTTC,CASSTSWGLDEQYF
-,-,TRBV7-9,TRBJ1-1,TGTGCCAGCAGCTACGAATTTGAAGCTTTCTTT,CASSYEFEAFF
-,-,TRBV3-1,TRBJ2-7,TGTACCAGCAGCCAGAATCAATACGAGCAGTACTTC,CTSSQNQYEQYF
-,few,TRBV19,TRBJ2-1,TGTGCCAGTAGGGACTACCTCTTCGATGAGCAGTTCTTC,CASRDYLFDEQFF
TRBD1,many,TRBV7-2,TRBJ1-1,TGTGCCAGCAGCTTATCCGGACAGGGAGGGAACACTGAAGCTTTCTTT,CASSLSGQGGNTEAFF
-,-,TRBV7-3,TRBJ2-2,TGTGCCAGCAAGGGGGGACCTCAAGCCGGGGAGCTGTTTTTT,CASKGGPQAGELFF
-,few,TRBV7-9,TRBJ2-7,TGTGCCAGCAGCTTTTCTCAAAGAGGTTTAGCCTACGAGCAGTACTTC,CASSFSQRGLAYEQYF
TRBD1,-,TRBV11-2,TRBJ2-7,TGTGCCAGCAGCCATTGGGACAGAGGCTCCTACGAGCAGTACTTC,CASSHWDRGSYEQYF
-,-,TRBV11-2,TRBJ2-2,TGTGCCAGCAGCTTAACTACTTCCGGGACTCCTACCGGGGAGCTGTTTTTT,CASSLTTSGTPTGELFF
-,many,TRBV6-5,TRBJ1-1,TGTGCCAGCAGCCGCCTCGGGGCCGGGGGCACTGAAGCTTTCTTT,CASSRLGAGGTEAFF
-,many,TRBV9,TRBJ2-7,TGTGCCAGCAGCGTAGGTGGCAGTTTAACCTACGAGCAGTACTTC,CASSVGGSLTYEQYF
-,few,TRBV6-2/TRBV6-3,TRBJ2-7,TGTGCCAGCACCCCGGGACACCTCTACGAGCAGTGCTTC,CASTPGHLYEQCF
TRBD1,many,TRBV2,TRBJ2-7,TGTGCCAGTGGCGCAGGGACAGGAGCCTACGAGCAGTACTTC,CASGAGTGAYEQYF